Shown below are 21 T cell receptor beta chains from a single sample sequenced in a study of control samples from healthy donors and cancer patients (dated by TCRdb to about 2020). Library creation used the immunoSEQ multiplex PCR assay. The clones in this table, taken by TCRdb from immuneACCESS, are in-frame only. Not every clone is retained; where verified, under half of the shortfall comes from an unresolved V gene, and the cause of the rest is unknown. The sample records some 30,000 clones, around 90% of which are singletons. The ten largest account for under 5% of the sample. The sequenced sample consisted of formalin-fixed, paraffin-embedded tissue. These receptors all come from a female donor with melanoma.

This clone appeared once. The chain has TRBV4-1 and TRBJ2-3, with 11 nucleotides matching TRBD2. The CDR3 totals 16 residues. Germline V CDR1 and CDR2: MGHRA, YSYEKL. The J segment lost 4 bases and the V segment lost 4 bases, leaving 7 bases of the junction unmatched. The CDR3 spells CASSLSTSGTADTQYF. DNA of the CDR3: TGCGCCAGCAGCCTCTCGACTAGCGGGACGGCAGATACGCAGTATTTT.

The V gene is TRBV19, the J gene TRBJ1-1, with D perhaps TRBD1 (5 bases). This CDR3 contains 13 residues. Trimming took 4 bases from V and 3 from J, leaving 9 bases between them. The V gene's germline CDR1 is LNHDA and CDR2 SQIVND (reference sequence). The CDR3 spells CASSNRGDTEAFF. For the CDR3, the DNA is TGTGCCAGTAGTAATCGAGGGGACACTGAAGCTTTCTTT.

This chain connects TRBV5-6 to TRBJ1-5; 7 nucleotides line up with TRBD1. V lost 5 bases, J lost 0 bases, and 11 bases stayed unmatched. This CDR3 has 17 residues. CDR1 and CDR2 (germline): SGHDT, YYEEEE. Here the CDR3 reads CASRKGDSTYSNQPQHF. CDR3 DNA: TGTGCCAGCAGGAAAGGGGACAGCACTTATAGCAATCAGCCCCAGCATTTT. The whole variable domain, filled in from reference TRBV5-6 and TRBJ1-5, reads DAGVTQSPTHLIKTRGQQVTLRCSPKSGHDTVSWYQQALGQGPQFIFQYYEEEERQRGNFPDRFSGHQFPNYSSELNVNALLLGDSALYLCASRKGDSTYSNQPQHFGDGTRLSIL.

The rearrangement uses TRBV25-1 and TRBJ1-2; D gene ambiguous. V was cut by 4 bases and J by 7 bases, with 16 bases left in between. This CDR3 region has 14 residues. The germline V gene has CDR1 MGHDK and CDR2 SYGVNS. The CDR3 here is CASSVGIGLVGYTF. The CDR3 nucleotides are TGTGCCAGCAGTGTTGGGATTGGGTTGGTTGGCTACACCTTC.

This clone was detected a few times. The chain couples TRBV18 to TRBJ2-5, with 9 nucleotides matching TRBD2. Trimming at V came to 3 bases and at J to 3 bases, leaving 2 bases not matched to a gene. The CDR3 runs to 14 residues. Germline V gives CDR1 KGHSH, CDR2 LQKENI. This CDR3 is CASSPRLAEETQYF. Written as DNA, the CDR3 is TGTGCCAGCTCACCTCGACTAGCGGAAGAGACCCAGTACTTC.

The V call is TRBV7-2, the J call TRBJ1-1; D possibly corresponds to TRBD1 (5 bases). The CDR3 consists of 15 residues. Trimming pared 5 bases from V and 0 bases from J, leaving 13 bases between. Germline V gives CDR1 SGHTA, CDR2 FQGNSA. The CDR3 DNA reads as TGTGCCAGCAGCCCCGGGCGAGGGGTGAACACTGAAGCTTTCTTT. It codes for CASSPGRGVNTEAFF.

The chain carries TRBV7-6 and TRBJ1-1, with D possibly matching TRBD1 (5 bases). Germline V gives CDR1 SGHVS, CDR2 FNYEAQ. V was cut by 5 bases and J by 1 base, with 11 bases left in between. The CDR3 totals 14 residues. The CDR3 sequence: CASSRGLTNTEAFF. The CDR3 coding sequence is TGTGCCAGCAGCCGGGGGTTGACGAACACTGAAGCTTTCTTT.

The chain employs TRBV6-5 and TRBJ1-2, with unresolved D. This CDR3 has 15 residues. Germline V gene sequence: CDR1 MNHEY, CDR2 SVGAGI. V dropped 2 bases and J dropped 4 bases, with 14 bases sitting between them. For the CDR3, the DNA is TGTGCCAGCAGTTACGATAGCGTGGGAGCCTATGGCTACACCTTC. This translates into CASSYDSVGAYGYTF.

In its sample, this clone was seen a few times. This chain joins TRBV3-1 (or the pseudogene TRBV3-2) and TRBJ2-4, with a weak D call TRBD2 (5 bases). The CDR3 covers 11 residues. Trimming shortened V by 3 bases and J by 13 bases, and 10 bases separated the two germline ends. Germline V gene lookup returns CDR1 LGHDT and CDR2 YNNKEL (reference sequence). The CDR3 is CASSHGLLQYF. CDR3 nucleotides: TGTGCCAGCAGCCACGGACTCCTACAGTACTTC.

Only one count was recorded for this clone. This chain connects TRBV10-3 to TRBJ2-5; the match to TRBD2 covers 8 bases. This CDR3 is 15 amino acids long. Per the germline V gene, CDR1 is ENHRY and CDR2 is SYGVKD. V dropped 4 bases and J dropped 1; count of bases not matched to a gene: 5. The CDR3 DNA sequence: TGTGCCATCAGTGTTGTCGCGGGAGGCCAAGAGACCCAGTACTTC. It specifies CAISVVAGGQETQYF.

V and J are TRBV30 and TRBJ2-7; no reliable D call. The germline V gene encodes CDR1 GTSNPN and CDR2 SVGIG (reference sequence). The CDR3 is 15 residues long. Trimming pared 3 bases from V and 2 bases from J, leaving 17 bases between. The CDR3 here is CAWSAQGRTAYEQYF. The CDR3 DNA reads TGTGCCTGGAGCGCGCAAGGCCGGACGGCCTACGAGCAGTACTTC.

This chain joins TRBV5-1 and TRBJ1-1; 8 bases line up with TRBD1. J gave up 0 bases and V 4 bases, and 5 bases lay outside the gene matches. The CDR3 spans 15 residues. Looked up from germline, CDR1 is SGHRS and CDR2 is YFSETQ. The CDR3 spells CASSPQGALNTEAFF. CDR3 nucleotide sequence: TGCGCCAGCAGCCCCCAGGGGGCATTGAACACTGAAGCTTTCTTT.

CDR3 sequence (DNA): TGCAGCGTCCAATTATCGAACACTGAAGCTTTCTTT. Translating gives CSVQLSNTEAFF. The chain links TRBV29-1 to TRBJ1-1; D is unresolved. The CDR3 totals 12 residues. Trimming removed 6 bases from V and 1 base from J, with 9 bases in between. Germline CDR1 and CDR2: SQVTM and ANQGSEA.

This clone occurred once. The chain recombines TRBV25-1 with TRBJ2-7; either TRBD1 or TRBD2 may supply D (6 bases each). Trimming took off 5 bases at V and 2 bases at J, with 13 bases between the two ends. The CDR3 length is 14 residues. Germline lookup yields CDR1 MGHDK and CDR2 SYGVNS. The CDR3: CASSFGGPTYEQYF. The DNA of the CDR3 is TGTGCCAGCAGTTTTGGGGGGCCCACCTACGAGCAGTACTTC.

This sequence joins TRBV7-2 and TRBJ1-1; D is undetermined. The V gene lost 6 bases and the J gene lost 6 bases, with 17 bases spanning the gap. This CDR3 contains 14 residues. Germline assignment: CDR1 SGHTA and CDR2 FQGNSA. CDR3 DNA: TGTGCCAGCAGTCTAAACCGGAACGTCCCTGAAGCTTTCTTT. Translation gives CASSLNRNVPEAFF.

This sequence joins TRBV29-1 and TRBJ2-5, with D unresolved. The V end was cut by 8 bases, the J end by 4 bases, with 17 bases between. The CDR3 runs 13 residues. CDR1 and CDR2 from the germline V gene are SQVTM and ANQGSEA. The CDR3 sequence is CSLGPGRLETQYF. CDR3 in DNA: TGCAGCCTGGGCCCCGGGCGATTAGAGACCCAGTACTTC. Based on the CDR3 plus reference TRBV29-1 and TRBJ2-5, the full variable domain is SAVISQKPSRDICQRGTSLTIQCQVDSQVTMMFWYRQQPGQSLTLIATANQGSEATYESGFVIDKFPISRPNLTFSTLTVSNMSPEDSSIYLCSLGPGRLETQYFGPGTRLLVL.

This clone appeared once. The chain combines TRBV5-4 with TRBJ2-7, with D uncertain. In germline, CDR1 is SGHNT, CDR2 YYREEE (reference sequence). Trimming took 1 base from V and 7 from J, leaving 9 bases between them. The CDR3 extends over 12 amino acids. In DNA, the CDR3 is TGTGCCAGCAGCTTGTGGGGAAGAGAGCAGTACTTC. Protein sequence: CASSLWGREQYF.

This chain connects TRBV6-2 or TRBV6-3 to TRBJ1-1, with no clear D. Germline CDR1 is MNHEY and CDR2 is SVGEGT. Trimming removed 2 bases from V and 3 bases from J, with 7 bases in between. The CDR3 runs to 13 residues. The CDR3 region has the DNA TGTGCCAGCAGTTACGGAAGCGACACTGAAGCTTTCTTT. Its protein is CASSYGSDTEAFF.

V is TRBV19 and J is TRBJ2-7, with D perhaps given as TRBD1 or TRBD2 (5 bases each). Germline V gene lookup returns CDR1 LNHDA and CDR2 SQIVND (reference sequence). CDR3 length: 13 amino acids. With 1 base removed from V and 3 bases from J, the gap between germline ends came to 7 bases. CDR3 in amino acids: CASSIVGDYEQYF. In DNA form, the CDR3 reads TGTGCCAGTAGTATAGTGGGGGACTACGAGCAGTACTTC.

The rearrangement joins TRBV6-2 or TRBV6-3 to TRBJ2-5; TRBD1 matches 8 bases. Per germline, CDR1 MNHEY and CDR2 SVGEGT. V lost 1 base to trimming and J lost 0 bases; unmatched junction nucleotides: 4. The CDR3 covers 16 residues. CDR3 in amino acids: CASSYWTGPYQETQYF. The CDR3 nucleotides are TGTGCCAGCAGTTACTGGACAGGGCCGTACCAAGAGACCCAGTACTTC.

This clone was detected only a few times. DNA for the CDR3: TGTGCCAGCAGCTTAGGGGAGACAGCGAACTATGGCTACACCTTC. This gives the protein CASSLGETANYGYTF. The V and J genes are TRBV7-2 and TRBJ1-2; D might be TRBD1 (5 bases). Germline CDR1 reads SGHTA; CDR2 reads FQGNSA. Trimming shortened V by 1 base and J by 2 bases, and 11 bases separated the two germline ends. The CDR3 covers 15 residues. Full variable domain (remainder filled in from reference TRBV7-2 and TRBJ1-2): GAGVSQSPSNKVTEKGKDVELRCDPISGHTALYWYRQSLGQGLEFLIYFQGNSAPDKSGLPSDRFSAERTGGSVSTLTIQRTQQEDSAVYLCASSLGETANYGYTFGSGTRLTVV.